Below, 14 T cell receptor beta chains from the same sample are listed, as sequenced in a study of cytomegalovirus exposure and HLA in healthy donors. PCR amplification relied on 60 Vbeta primers (plus 13 Jbeta primers). Profiling relied on immunoSEQ multiplex PCR, and the TCRdb table lists in-frame clones only, not all of them. The repertoire holds approximately 150,000 clones, roughly 80% seen once, with about 11% in the top ten. The sequenced material came from PBMCs. The source of these receptors is a man between 18 and 29 years old in good health and CMV-seropositive.

This clone was observed a handful of times. V gene TRBV19 combines with J gene TRBJ2-7; TRBD2 aligns across 7 bases. This CDR3 is built from 15 residues. The V gene's germline CDR1 is LNHDA and CDR2 SQIVND (reference sequence). The V gene end was trimmed by 5 bases and the J gene end by 2 bases; junction bases not matched to a gene: 9. CDR3 residues: CASSYGAGEAYEQYF. The CDR3 coding sequence is TGTGCCAGTAGTTATGGGGCGGGAGAGGCCTACGAGCAGTACTTC.

This clone was detected only a few times. The chain joins TRBV6-4 to TRBJ2-6, with 9 bases matching TRBD2. CDR1 and CDR2 (germline): MRHNA, SNTAGT. This CDR3 region has 17 residues. Unmatched junction bases numbered 8, after V lost 8 bases and J lost 0 bases. CDR3 nucleotides: TGTGCCAGCGCAAAGACTAGCGGAGACTCTGGGGCCAACGTCCTGACTTTC. Translating it yields CASAKTSGDSGANVLTF.

This sequence joins TRBV5-1 and TRBJ2-5; 9 positions match TRBD2. J gave up 4 bases and V 5 bases, and 6 bases lay outside the gene matches. The CDR3 is made up of 14 amino acids. Germline CDR1 reads SGHRS; CDR2 reads YFSETQ. This chain's CDR3 is CASRVAGVLETQYF. The CDR3 region has the DNA TGCGCCAGCAGGGTAGCGGGAGTACTAGAGACCCAGTACTTC. Full variable domain (rest looked up from reference TRBV5-1 and TRBJ2-5): KAGVTQTPRYLIKTRGQQVTLSCSPISGHRSVSWYQQTPGQGLQFLFEYFSETQRNKGNFPGRFSGRQFSNSRSEMNVSTLELGDSALYLCASRVAGVLETQYFGPGTRLLVL.

This clone was seen only once. The chain has TRBV5-1 and TRBJ2-6; TRBD1 might be the D (6 bases). Trimming pared 4 bases from V and 3 bases from J, leaving 17 bases between. Per the germline V gene, CDR1 is SGHRS and CDR2 is YFSETQ. The CDR3 runs to 17 residues. The CDR3 DNA sequence: TGCGCCAGCAGCGCGCCTGGCCACAGGGTTGGGGCCAACGTCCTGACTTTC. This gives the protein CASSAPGHRVGANVLTF.

The chain employs TRBV18 and TRBJ2-7, with 9 bases that match TRBD1. The V gene's germline CDR1 is KGHSH and CDR2 LQKENI. The V segment lost 2 bases and the J segment 6 bases; nucleotides outside the gene matches: 2. The length of the CDR3 is 13 residues. The CDR3 loop reads CASSPGTGFEQYF. The CDR3 DNA follows: TGTGCCAGCTCACCAGGGACAGGGTTCGAGCAGTACTTC.

The chain combines TRBV5-1 with TRBJ2-1; TRBD2 aligns across 11 bases. Germline trimming cut 0 bases from V and 8 bases from J; bases unmatched to any gene: 13. The CDR3 consists of 18 residues. Looked up from germline, CDR1 is SGHRS and CDR2 is YFSETQ. CDR3 in amino acids: CASSLAGLAGGVMDEQFF. DNA for the CDR3: TGCGCCAGCAGCTTGGCCGGGCTAGCGGGAGGCGTTATGGATGAGCAGTTCTTC.

This clone was seen only a few times. The chain employs TRBV5-4 and TRBJ2-1, with unresolved D. CDR1 and CDR2 (germline): SGHNT, YYREEE (reference sequence). There are 15 residues in the CDR3. The V and J ends lost 4 bases and 0 bases respectively, with 11 bases between them. Here the CDR3 DNA reads TGTGCCAGCAGCCCCCAATGGAGCTCCTACAATGAGCAGTTCTTC. It translates to CASSPQWSSYNEQFF.

The rearrangement joins TRBV19 to TRBJ1-1; TRBD1 aligns across 7 bases. CDR1 LNHDA and CDR2 SQIVND come from the germline V gene (reference sequence). This CDR3 region has 14 residues. Trimming took 6 bases from V and 3 from J; bases not matched to a gene: 7. The CDR3 loop reads CASSQGGRDTEAFF. The CDR3 DNA follows: TGTGCCAGTAGCCAAGGGGGCAGGGACACTGAAGCTTTCTTT.

This clone was recorded once. The CDR3 DNA sequence: TGTGCCAGCAGCCGGACAGGGGGCGCCGGGGAGCTGTTTTTT. Its translation is CASSRTGGAGELFF. J is TRBJ2-2 and V is TRBV6-5, with 11 bases aligning to TRBD1. The V and J ends lost 6 bases and 6 bases, in that order; junction bases with no gene match: 3. This CDR3 has 14 residues. Germline CDR1 reads MNHEY; CDR2 reads SVGAGI.

V is TRBV19 and J is TRBJ1-2, with D possibly being TRBD1 (5 bases). Germline CDR1 reads LNHDA; CDR2 reads SQIVND (reference sequence). V dropped 5 bases and J dropped 6 bases, with 25 bases sitting between them. This CDR3 spans 17 amino acids. The CDR3 nucleotides read TGTGCCAGTAGTCCACCTGGGGTTATCGGGGGACTGAATGGCTACACCTTC. It codes for CASSPPGVIGGLNGYTF.

The chain combines TRBV5-1 with TRBJ2-7, with 7 bases that match TRBD1. V lost 5 bases, J lost 2 bases, and 4 bases stayed unmatched. The CDR3 runs 13 residues. CDR1 is SGHRS, CDR2 YFSETQ, per germline. CDR3: CASSLTGTYEQYF. The CDR3 coding sequence is TGCGCCAGCAGTTTGACAGGGACCTACGAGCAGTACTTC.

The genes are TRBV2 and TRBJ2-1; 11 bases fit TRBD2. CDR1 is SNHLY and CDR2 is FYNNEI in the germline V gene. This CDR3 comprises 15 residues. Germline trimming cut 6 bases from V and 5 bases from J; bases unmatched to any gene: 6. As DNA, the CDR3 is TGTGCCAGCAGCTCCACTAGCGGGAGAAACAATGAGCAGTTCTTC. Its translation is CASSSTSGRNNEQFF.

The gene calls are TRBV20-1 and TRBJ2-1, with D unclear. Germline V gives CDR1 DFQATT, CDR2 SNEGSKA (reference sequence). With 4 bases removed from V and 10 bases from J, the gap between germline ends came to 5 bases. The CDR3 has 9 amino acids. The CDR3 spells CSAKREQFF. The CDR3 coding sequence is TGCAGTGCTAAGAGAGAGCAGTTCTTC.

The V call is TRBV4-1, the J call TRBJ2-7; 7 nucleotides line up with TRBD2. This CDR3 has 15 amino acids. CDR1 MGHRA and CDR2 YSYEKL come from the germline V gene. V was clipped by 0 bases and J by 6 bases; unmatched bases: 8. The CDR3 spells CASSQDLSGPGEQYF. The DNA for the CDR3 is TGCGCCAGCAGCCAAGATCTTAGCGGGCCTGGCGAGCAGTACTTC.